These 10 T cell receptor beta chains were sequenced from one sample in a study of response to subunit inactivated influenza vaccine. A single record per CDR3 protein comes from TCRdb applying MiXCR to the RT-PCR reads. In the table there are around 530,000 distinct CDR3 sequences, approximately 15% of which are singletons. The starting material was CD4+ T cells sorted from PBMCs, obtained around 25 months after vaccination. All receptors derive from a man aged 45 to 75 who received an inactivated influenza vaccine.

V is TRBV7-9 and J is TRBJ2-1, with TRBD1 matching 8 bases. Germline CDR1 SEHNR, CDR2 FQNEAQ (reference sequence). V was clipped by 7 bases and J by 3 bases; unmatched bases: 11. The CDR3 is 16 amino acids. This chain's CDR3 is CASTVSTGAIYNEQFF. The CDR3 DNA sequence: TGTGCCAGCACCGTTTCGACAGGGGCCATCTACAATGAGCAGTTCTTC. The whole variable domain, filled in from reference TRBV7-9 and TRBJ2-1, reads DTGVSQNPRHKITKRGQNVTFRCDPISEHNRLYWYRQTLGQGPEFLTYFQNEAQLEKSRLLSDRFSAERPKGSFSTLEIQRTEQGDSAMYLCASTVSTGAIYNEQFFGPGTRLTVL.

V usage is TRBV4-1 and J usage is TRBJ2-3; D is possibly TRBD1 or TRBD2 (5 bases each). The CDR3 has 16 residues. Germline CDR1 MGHRA, CDR2 YSYEKL. V lost 3 bases and J 4 bases, leaving 17 bases between the germline ends. CDR3 DNA sequence: TGCGCCAGCAGCCACCTTGGGGACGCCTCGCCAGATACGCAGTATTTT. This translates into CASSHLGDASPDTQYF.

The chain employs TRBV7-2 and TRBJ2-2, with D perhaps matching TRBD2 (7 bases). Trimming stripped 1 base from V and 4 bases from J, with 16 bases between. The CDR3 runs to 17 residues. Germline V lookup: CDR1 SGHTA, CDR2 FQGNSA. The CDR3 bases are TGTGCCAGCAGCTTAGGGGGGGGCGCGACCCGCACCGGGGAGCTGTTTTTT. Translated: CASSLGGGATRTGELFF.

There are a few counts of this clonotype. The rearrangement joins TRBV15 to TRBJ1-5; D is undetermined. This CDR3 comprises 14 residues. Germline V lookup: CDR1 LNHNV, CDR2 YYDKDF (reference sequence). V lost 0 bases and J lost 6, with 9 bases in between. The CDR3 is CATSRDHLSQPQHF. Written as DNA, the CDR3 is TGTGCCACCAGCAGAGATCACTTAAGTCAGCCCCAGCATTTT.

The sample holds many counts of this clonotype. This sequence joins TRBV29-1 and TRBJ2-1, with 11 bases aligning to TRBD2. CDR3 length: 16 residues. Germline V lookup: CDR1 SQVTM, CDR2 ANQGSEA. After removal of 0 bases from V and 4 bases from J, the junction contained 5 bases not matched to a gene. The CDR3 sequence is CSVEDLGTSGYNEQFF. The CDR3 bases are TGCAGCGTTGAAGATCTCGGGACTAGCGGTTACAATGAGCAGTTCTTC.

This clonotype was seen a few times. The chain is built from TRBV5-1 and TRBJ2-3; weak D call: TRBD1 (6 bases). CDR3 length: 13 residues. Germline lookup yields CDR1 SGHRS and CDR2 YFSETQ. V lost 4 bases and J 5 bases, leaving 11 bases between the germline ends. The CDR3 bases are TGCGCCAGCAGCGAGGACAGTAGAGATACGCAGTATTTT. Residues: CASSEDSRDTQYF.

J is TRBJ1-1 and V is TRBV12-3 or TRBV12-4; D may be TRBD1 (6 bases). The CDR3 loop spans 16 amino acids. Trimming removed 3 bases from V and 0 bases from J, with 14 bases in between. This chain's CDR3 is CASSLRARGMNTEAFF. CDR3 in DNA: TGTGCCAGCAGTTTGAGGGCCAGGGGAATGAACACTGAAGCTTTCTTT.

This clonotype was counted between two and nine times. The rearrangement links TRBV28 to TRBJ2-3; TRBD2 aligns across 7 bases. This CDR3 has 16 residues. The V and J ends lost 5 bases and 0 bases, in that order; junction bases with no gene match: 8. CDR1 and CDR2 (germline): MDHEN, SYDVKM. DNA for the CDR3: TGTGCCAGCAGTCTCCAAGGAGCGGGGAGCACAGATACGCAGTATTTT. It encodes CASSLQGAGSTDTQYF.

The rearrangement uses TRBV5-1 and TRBJ1-1; no definite D call. V lost 6 bases, J lost 1 base, and 13 bases lay in between. The CDR3 covers 14 residues. Germline V CDR1 and CDR2: SGHRS, YFSETQ. The CDR3 is CASILDTKNTEAFF. In nucleotides, the CDR3 is TGCGCCAGCATCCTTGACACAAAGAACACTGAAGCTTTCTTT. Combining the CDR3 with reference TRBV5-1 and TRBJ1-1 gives the whole variable domain KAGVTQTPRYLIKTRGQQVTLSCSPISGHRSVSWYQQTPGQGLQFLFEYFSETQRNKGNFPGRFSGRQFSNSRSEMNVSTLELGDSALYLCASILDTKNTEAFFGQGTRLTVV.

The chain couples TRBV5-1 to TRBJ2-7; no reliable D call. This CDR3 has 14 amino acids. CDR1 is SGHRS and CDR2 is YFSETQ in the germline V gene. Between the trimmed V and J ends, which lost 0 bases and 3 bases, there was a span of 10 bases. CDR3 sequence: CASSLESRFYEQYF. As DNA, the CDR3 is TGCGCCAGCAGCTTGGAGAGCAGATTCTACGAGCAGTACTTC.